Following are 18 T cell receptor beta chains from one sample sequenced in a study of human T cells and chemical hapten exposure (dated by TCRdb to 2020 to 2022). The library relied on RACE. These reads were obtained on a NextSeq 500. TCRdb trimmed the raw reads at Q25, called clones with MiXCR and kept productive beta chains. A single entry per CDR3 protein holds the most common genes and DNA from its merged rows. This sample comprises some 93,000 distinct CDR3 sequences, about 8.6% of them detected only once. The ten largest account for about 3.1% of the sample. Read against the paper, the sample's time point label means: healthy volunteer bleed at 2 weeks. Total RNA was isolated from unfractionated whole blood collected in Tempus Blood RNA tubes. Sequencing was performed on whole blood. Every receptor here comes from a female donor in good health. Some clones in this sample may be carry-over from other donors' samples.

This clonotype was seen at least ten times. The CDR3 reads CASSIMEGTYEQYF. DNA for the CDR3: TGTGCCAGTAGTATAATGGAGGGGACCTACGAGCAGTACTTC. This rearrangement joins TRBV19 to TRBJ2-7; weak D call: TRBD2 (6 bases). The CDR3 is 14 residues long. Trimming removed 2 bases from V and 2 bases from J, with 10 bases in between. CDR1 and CDR2 (germline): LNHDA, SQIVND (reference sequence).

This clonotype turned up a few times. The chain has TRBV5-1 and TRBJ2-2, with 11 nucleotides matching TRBD2. CDR1 and CDR2 from the germline V gene are SGHRS and YFSETQ. CDR3 size: 16 residues. The trim removed 2 bases at V and 5 bases at J, leaving 5 bases unmatched. The CDR3 DNA sequence: TGCGCCAGCAGCTTAACTAGCGGGAGCTGGACCGGGGAGCTGTTTTTT. This codes for CASSLTSGSWTGELFF.

This clonotype occurred many times. The chain recombines TRBV29-1 with TRBJ2-3; no clear D gene. Germline V gives CDR1 SQVTM, CDR2 ANQGSEA. V was cut by 0 bases and J by 2 bases, with 3 bases left in between. CDR3 length equals 12 residues. This chain's CDR3 is CSVEDLTDTQYF. The CDR3 nucleotides read TGCAGCGTTGAAGACCTCACAGATACGCAGTATTTT.

The CDR3 bases are TGTGCCAGCAGCAAACCGGGACAGCCCTACGAGCAGTACTTC. It specifies CASSKPGQPYEQYF. The V call is TRBV7-9, the J call TRBJ2-7, with 7 bases aligning to TRBD1. Per germline, CDR1 SEHNR and CDR2 FQNEAQ (reference sequence). The CDR3 runs to 14 residues. Unmatched junction bases numbered 6, after V lost 5 bases and J lost 2 bases.

This rearrangement joins TRBV28 to TRBJ1-2; the D gene is possibly TRBD1 (6 bases). V dropped 5 bases and J dropped 2 bases, with 15 bases sitting between them. There are 15 residues in the CDR3. Germline CDR1 reads MDHEN; CDR2 reads SYDVKM. CDR3 sequence (DNA): TGTGCCAGCAGTCCTAGGGGGACGGAAAACTATGGCTACACCTTC. Protein: CASSPRGTENYGYTF.

This clonotype was picked up many times. V and J are TRBV7-9 and TRBJ2-2; a weak D match, TRBD2 (6 bases). CDR1 is SEHNR, CDR2 FQNEAQ, per germline (reference sequence). CDR3 length equals 11 residues. Trimming took 10 bases from V and 6 from J, leaving 9 bases between them. The CDR3 reads CATPGAGELFF. CDR3 nucleotides: TGTGCCACCCCGGGAGCCGGGGAGCTGTTTTTT.

The chain couples TRBV29-1 to TRBJ2-3; 11 bases agree with TRBD2. The CDR3 sequence is 15 residues long. Trimming removed 2 bases from V and 3 bases from J; junction bases left unmatched: 4. Germline V gene data show CDR1 as SQVTM and CDR2 as ANQGSEA. The CDR3 DNA reads as TGCAGCGTTGAAAAGGTAGCGGGAGGGACAGATACGCAGTATTTT. This encodes CSVEKVAGGTDTQYF.

This clonotype showed up just a few times. The V and J genes are TRBV12-3 or TRBV12-4 and TRBJ1-5, with a weak D call TRBD1 (6 bases). Trimming pared 5 bases from V and 5 bases from J, leaving 13 bases between. This CDR3 has 14 residues. CDR3 protein: CASSPRAGDQPQHF. CDR3 nucleotides: TGTGCCAGCAGTCCCCGGGCAGGGGATCAGCCCCAGCATTTT.

This clonotype was seen at least ten times. V is TRBV24-1 and J is TRBJ1-5; 8 nucleotides align to TRBD1. The CDR3 has 16 residues. From germline, CDR1 is KGHDR and CDR2 SFDVKD. The ends lost 4 bases at V and 0 bases at J; junction bases unmatched: 4. As DNA, the CDR3 is TGTGCCACCAGTGACAGGGACAGGTATAGCAATCAGCCCCAGCATTTT. This sequence encodes CATSDRDRYSNQPQHF.

The chain is built from TRBV6-1 and TRBJ2-7, with unresolved D. V was trimmed by 4 bases and J by 2 bases, leaving 12 bases between them. The CDR3 consists of 14 residues. In germline, CDR1 is MNHNS, CDR2 SASEGT. The CDR3 sequence: CASSGLGRAYEQYF. As DNA, the CDR3 is TGTGCCAGCAGTGGACTCGGGCGAGCCTACGAGCAGTACTTC.

The chain recombines TRBV14 with TRBJ1-2; D is perhaps TRBD1 (5 bases). This CDR3 is built from 14 residues. Trimming left V 2 bases short and J 4 bases short, with 11 bases between. Germline V gives CDR1 SGHDN, CDR2 FVKESK. This chain's CDR3 is CASSQFTGTYGYTF. The CDR3 coding sequence is TGTGCCAGCAGCCAATTTACAGGAACCTATGGCTACACCTTC.

J is TRBJ2-7 and V is TRBV5-1, with D hard to call. Trimming removed 3 bases at V and 6 bases at J, with 16 bases between. The CDR3 loop spans 14 amino acids. Germline CDR1 is SGHRS and CDR2 is YFSETQ. The CDR3, as DNA: TGCGCCAGCAGCTCAGGTCACTGGACGGGCGAGCAGTACTTC. Its translation is CASSSGHWTGEQYF.

In this sample, this clonotype turned up many times. The J gene is TRBJ2-7, the V gene TRBV29-1, with D maybe TRBD1 (6 bases). CDR1 is SQVTM, CDR2 ANQGSEA, per germline. V shed 4 bases and J shed 4 bases, with 8 bases lying between them. CDR3 length equals 11 residues. Written as DNA, the CDR3 is TGCAGCGTTGCACAGGGTTACGAGCAGTACTTC. As protein: CSVAQGYEQYF.

The V gene is TRBV5-1, the J gene TRBJ1-1; D remains unclear. CDR1 SGHRS and CDR2 YFSETQ come from the germline V gene. The CDR3 has 13 residues. V lost 5 bases to trimming and J lost 2 bases, with 10 bases between them. Here the CDR3 reads CASRGAGNTEAFF. CDR3 DNA sequence: TGCGCCAGCAGGGGTGCAGGAAACACTGAAGCTTTCTTT.

The rearrangement uses TRBV4-1 and TRBJ2-7; 7 bases line up with TRBD1. The V segment lost 0 bases and the J segment 3 bases; nucleotides outside the gene matches: 2. The CDR3 consists of 14 residues. Germline CDR1 is MGHRA and CDR2 is YSYEKL. CDR3 region: CASSQERDSYEQYF. In DNA, the CDR3 is TGCGCCAGCAGCCAAGAACGGGACAGCTACGAGCAGTACTTC.

The chain links TRBV19 to TRBJ2-6; perhaps TRBD1 as D (5 bases). The CDR3 runs 19 residues. The germline V and J ends were trimmed by 3 bases and 0 bases, with 18 bases remaining between them. The germline V gene has CDR1 LNHDA and CDR2 SQIVND (reference sequence). The CDR3 DNA is TGTGCCAGTAGTATTCTGGGGCCAGGGCACTACTCTGGGGCCAACGTCCTGACTTTC. This encodes CASSILGPGHYSGANVLTF.

This clonotype was observed a handful of times. This chain joins TRBV5-5 and TRBJ1-6; no definite D call. Between the trimmed V and J ends, which lost 0 bases and 0 bases, there was a span of 4 bases. This CDR3 spans 15 amino acids. CDR1 is SGHKS and CDR2 is YYEKEE in the germline V gene (reference sequence). The CDR3 DNA reads as TGTGCCAGCAGCTTGGGGATCTCCTATAATTCACCCCTCCACTTT. Its translation: CASSLGISYNSPLHF.

V usage is TRBV5-1 and J usage is TRBJ2-3; weak D call: TRBD2 (6 bases). The CDR3 is 14 amino acids. The V and J ends lost 3 bases and 2 bases respectively, with 10 bases between them. Germline V gives CDR1 SGHRS, CDR2 YFSETQ. The CDR3 loop reads CASSWAGTTDTQYF. DNA for the CDR3: TGCGCCAGCAGCTGGGCGGGGACCACAGATACGCAGTATTTT.